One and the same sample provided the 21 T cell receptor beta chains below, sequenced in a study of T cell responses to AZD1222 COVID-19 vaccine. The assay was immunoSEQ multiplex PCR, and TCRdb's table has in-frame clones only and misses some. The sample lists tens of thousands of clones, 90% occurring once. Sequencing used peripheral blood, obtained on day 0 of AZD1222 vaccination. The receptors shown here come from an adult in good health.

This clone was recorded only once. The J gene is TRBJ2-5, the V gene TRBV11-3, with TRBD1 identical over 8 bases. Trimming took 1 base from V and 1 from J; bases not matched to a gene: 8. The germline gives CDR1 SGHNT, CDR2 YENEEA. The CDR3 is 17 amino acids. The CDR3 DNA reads TGTGCCAGCAGCTTAGTAACGTCAGGGGGCGGCCAAGAGACCCAGTACTTC. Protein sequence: CASSLVTSGGGQETQYF.

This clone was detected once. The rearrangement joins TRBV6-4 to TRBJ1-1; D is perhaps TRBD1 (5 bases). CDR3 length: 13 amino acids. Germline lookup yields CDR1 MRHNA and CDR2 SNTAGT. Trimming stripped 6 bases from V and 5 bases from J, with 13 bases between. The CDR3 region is CASSMGVETEAFF. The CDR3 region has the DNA TGTGCCAGCAGCATGGGGGTCGAAACTGAAGCTTTCTTT.

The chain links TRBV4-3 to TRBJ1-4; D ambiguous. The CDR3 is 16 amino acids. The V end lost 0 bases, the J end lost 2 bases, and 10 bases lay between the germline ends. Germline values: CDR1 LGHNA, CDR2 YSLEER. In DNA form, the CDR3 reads TGCGCCAGCAGCCAAGAACACGTCCCGACTAATGAAAAACTGTTTTTT. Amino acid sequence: CASSQEHVPTNEKLFF.

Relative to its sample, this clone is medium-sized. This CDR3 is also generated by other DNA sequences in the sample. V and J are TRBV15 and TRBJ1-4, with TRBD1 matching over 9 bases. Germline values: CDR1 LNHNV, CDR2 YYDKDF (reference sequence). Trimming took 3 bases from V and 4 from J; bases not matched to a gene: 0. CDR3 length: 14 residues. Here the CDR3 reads CATSRGQGNEKLFF. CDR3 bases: TGTGCCACCAGCAGGGGACAGGGTAATGAAAAACTGTTTTTT. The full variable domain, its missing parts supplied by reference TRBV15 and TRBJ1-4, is DAMVIQNPRYQVTQFGKPVTLSCSQTLNHNVMYWYQQKSSQAPKLLFHYYDKDFNNEADTPDNFQSRRPNTSFCFLDIRSPGLGDTAMYLCATSRGQGNEKLFFGSGTQLSVL.

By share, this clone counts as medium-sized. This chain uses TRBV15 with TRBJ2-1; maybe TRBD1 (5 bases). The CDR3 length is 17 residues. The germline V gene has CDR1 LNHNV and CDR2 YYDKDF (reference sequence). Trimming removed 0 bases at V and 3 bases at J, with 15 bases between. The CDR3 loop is CATSRDGIRQGYNEQFF. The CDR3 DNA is TGTGCCACCAGCAGAGATGGGATCCGCCAGGGCTACAATGAGCAGTTCTTC.

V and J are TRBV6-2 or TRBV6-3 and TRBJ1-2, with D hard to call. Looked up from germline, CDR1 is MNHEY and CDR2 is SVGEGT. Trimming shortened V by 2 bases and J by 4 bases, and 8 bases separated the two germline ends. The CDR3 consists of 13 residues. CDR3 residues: CASSYDGIYGYTF. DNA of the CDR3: TGTGCCAGCAGTTACGACGGAATCTATGGCTACACCTTC.

The CDR3, as DNA: TGTGCCAGCAGTCAGGACAGGGGGCGTAATGGCTACACCTTC. It yields the protein CASSQDRGRNGYTF. The genes are TRBV5-4 and TRBJ1-2; 11 bases are shared with TRBD1. From germline, CDR1 is SGHNT and CDR2 YYREEE (reference sequence). The CDR3 is 14 amino acids. V dropped 5 bases and J dropped 6; count of bases not matched to a gene: 6.

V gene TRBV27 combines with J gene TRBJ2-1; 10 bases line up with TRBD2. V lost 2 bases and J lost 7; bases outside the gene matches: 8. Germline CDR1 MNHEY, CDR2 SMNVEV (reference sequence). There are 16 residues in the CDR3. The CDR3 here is CASSLRSGGAWNEQFF. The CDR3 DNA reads TGTGCCAGCAGTTTACGGAGCGGGGGGGCATGGAATGAGCAGTTCTTC.

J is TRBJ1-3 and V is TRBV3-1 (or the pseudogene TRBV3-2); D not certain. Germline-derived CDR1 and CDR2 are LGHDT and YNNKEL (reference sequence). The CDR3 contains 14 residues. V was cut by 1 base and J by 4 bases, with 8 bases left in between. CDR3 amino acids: CASSQGSRGNTIYF. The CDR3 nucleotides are TGTGCCAGCAGCCAAGGTTCGCGGGGAAACACCATATATTTT.

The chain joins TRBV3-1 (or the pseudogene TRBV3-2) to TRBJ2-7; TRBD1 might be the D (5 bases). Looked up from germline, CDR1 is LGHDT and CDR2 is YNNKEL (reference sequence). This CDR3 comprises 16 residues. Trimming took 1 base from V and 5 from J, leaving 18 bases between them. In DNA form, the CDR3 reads TGTGCCAGCAGCCAAGGGCTTGGTCAGGGTAAGGACGAGCAGTACTTC. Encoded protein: CASSQGLGQGKDEQYF.

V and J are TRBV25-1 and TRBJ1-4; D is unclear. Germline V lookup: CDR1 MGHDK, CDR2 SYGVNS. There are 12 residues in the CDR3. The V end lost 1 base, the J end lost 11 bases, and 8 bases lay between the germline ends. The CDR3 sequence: CASSEWKEKLFF. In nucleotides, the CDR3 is TGTGCCAGCAGTGAATGGAAGGAGAAACTGTTTTTT. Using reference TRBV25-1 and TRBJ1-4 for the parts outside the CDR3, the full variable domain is EADIYQTPRYLVIGTGKKITLECSQTMGHDKMYWYQQDPGMELHLIHYSYGVNSTEKGDLSSESTVSRIRTEHFPLTLESARPSHTSQYLCASSEWKEKLFFGSGTQLSVL.

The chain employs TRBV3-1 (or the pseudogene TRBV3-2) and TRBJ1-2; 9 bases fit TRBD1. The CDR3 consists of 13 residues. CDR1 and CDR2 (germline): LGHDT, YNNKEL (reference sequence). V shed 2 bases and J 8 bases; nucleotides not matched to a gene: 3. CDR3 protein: CASSQFTGGGYTF. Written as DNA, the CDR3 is TGTGCCAGCAGCCAATTCACAGGGGGCGGCTACACCTTC.

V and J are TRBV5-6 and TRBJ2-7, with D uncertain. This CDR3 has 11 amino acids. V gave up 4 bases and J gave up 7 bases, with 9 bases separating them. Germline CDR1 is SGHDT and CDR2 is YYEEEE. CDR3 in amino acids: CASSVGVEQYF. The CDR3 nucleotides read TGTGCCAGCAGCGTGGGCGTAGAGCAGTACTTC.

DNA of the CDR3: TGTGCCAGTAAGGTGGGAACAGGGGGCCCTAGTCAGCCCCAGCATTTT. It yields the protein CASKVGTGGPSQPQHF. The chain is built from TRBV19 and TRBJ1-5, with TRBD1 identical over 9 bases. The J segment lost 6 bases and the V segment lost 7 bases, leaving 13 bases of the junction unmatched. This CDR3 is 16 amino acids long. CDR1 is LNHDA and CDR2 is SQIVND in the germline V gene (reference sequence).

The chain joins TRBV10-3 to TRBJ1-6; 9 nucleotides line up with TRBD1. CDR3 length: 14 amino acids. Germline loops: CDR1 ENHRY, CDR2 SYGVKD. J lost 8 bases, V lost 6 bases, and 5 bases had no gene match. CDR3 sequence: CAIRRQGEDSPLHF. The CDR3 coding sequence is TGTGCCATCAGAAGACAGGGGGAAGATTCACCCCTCCACTTT.

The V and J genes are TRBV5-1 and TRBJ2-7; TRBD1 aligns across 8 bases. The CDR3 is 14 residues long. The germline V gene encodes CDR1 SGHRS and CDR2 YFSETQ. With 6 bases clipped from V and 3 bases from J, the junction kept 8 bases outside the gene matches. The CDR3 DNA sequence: TGCGCCAGCACGACCCAGGGGGCTGGCTACGAGCAGTACTTC. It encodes CASTTQGAGYEQYF. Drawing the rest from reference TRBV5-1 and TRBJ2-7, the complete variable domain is KAGVTQTPRYLIKTRGQQVTLSCSPISGHRSVSWYQQTPGQGLQFLFEYFSETQRNKGNFPGRFSGRQFSNSRSEMNVSTLELGDSALYLCASTTQGAGYEQYFGPGTRLTVT.

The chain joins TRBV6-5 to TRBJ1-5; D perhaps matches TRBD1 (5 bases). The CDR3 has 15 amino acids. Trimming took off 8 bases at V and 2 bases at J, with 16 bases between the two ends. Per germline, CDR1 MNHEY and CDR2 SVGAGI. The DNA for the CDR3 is TGTGCCAGCGGAGTTGGGGGAAGTGGCAATCAGCCCCAGCATTTT. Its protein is CASGVGGSGNQPQHF.

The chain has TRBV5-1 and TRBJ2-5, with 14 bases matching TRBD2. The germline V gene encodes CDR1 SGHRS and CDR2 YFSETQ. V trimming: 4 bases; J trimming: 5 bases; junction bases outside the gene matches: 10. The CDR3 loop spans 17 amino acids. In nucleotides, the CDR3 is TGCGCCAGCAGCCCTCAACTGACTAGCGGGGGGGCGGAGACCCAGTACTTC. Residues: CASSPQLTSGGAETQYF.

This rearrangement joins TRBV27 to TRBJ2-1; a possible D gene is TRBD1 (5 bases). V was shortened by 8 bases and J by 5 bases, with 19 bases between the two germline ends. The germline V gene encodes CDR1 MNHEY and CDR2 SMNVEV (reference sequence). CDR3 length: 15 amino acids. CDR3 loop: CASHPWLMTDNEQFF. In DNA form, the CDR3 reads TGTGCCAGCCACCCATGGTTGATGACAGACAATGAGCAGTTCTTC.

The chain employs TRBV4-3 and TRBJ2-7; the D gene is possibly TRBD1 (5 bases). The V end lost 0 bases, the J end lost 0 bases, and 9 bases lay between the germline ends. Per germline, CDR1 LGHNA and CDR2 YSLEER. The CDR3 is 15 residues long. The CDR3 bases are TGCGCCAGCAGCCAAGATCTTACAGGCTCCTACGAGCAGTACTTC. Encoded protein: CASSQDLTGSYEQYF.

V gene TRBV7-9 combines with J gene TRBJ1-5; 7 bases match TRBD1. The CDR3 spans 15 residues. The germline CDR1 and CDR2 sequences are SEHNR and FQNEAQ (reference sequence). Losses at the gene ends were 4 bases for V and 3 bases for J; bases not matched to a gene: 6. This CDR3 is CASSSSGTVNQPQHF. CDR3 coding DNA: TGTGCCAGCAGCTCTTCGGGGACAGTCAATCAGCCCCAGCATTTT.